Following are 6 T cell receptor beta chains from one sample sequenced in a study of early T cells in non-severe SARS-CoV-2 infection. TCRdb used MiXCR to reprocess the 5' RACE reads, holding one entry per CDR3 protein. The sample lists 85,000 to 90,000 distinct CDR3 sequences, about 15% occurring once. The sample taken for sequencing was whole blood. Every receptor here comes from an adult who was a healthcare worker with PCR-confirmed SARS-CoV-2 infection or an uninfected control (not recorded which).

This clonotype was detected a few times. The rearrangement links TRBV12-3 or TRBV12-4 to TRBJ1-1; D remains unclear. The CDR3 has 16 amino acids. V was clipped by 3 bases and J by 0 bases, with 14 bases between them. Here the CDR3 reads CASSFLFNSLNTEAFF. CDR3 coding DNA: TGTGCCAGCAGTTTCTTATTCAACAGTTTGAACACTGAAGCTTTCTTT.

This clonotype was seen ten or more times. The chain employs TRBV18 and TRBJ2-5; 8 positions agree with TRBD1. V lost 3 bases, J lost 3 bases, and 6 bases stayed unmatched. The CDR3 runs to 15 residues. Germline V CDR1 and CDR2: KGHSH, LQKENI. In DNA form, the CDR3 reads TGTGCCAGCTCACCCCTGGGACAGGCAAAAGAGACCCAGTACTTC. Translating gives CASSPLGQAKETQYF. The complete variable domain, with remaining parts taken from reference TRBV18 and TRBJ2-5, reads NAGVMQNPRHLVRRRGQEARLRCSPMKGHSHVYWYRQLPEEGLKFMVYLQKENIIDESGMPKERFSAEFPKEGPSILRIQQVVRGDSAAYFCASSPLGQAKETQYFGPGTRLLVL.

This clonotype was counted ten times or more. The CDR3 loop reads CASSRSSGLDTQYF. For the CDR3, the DNA is TGTGCCAGTAGTAGGTCTAGCGGTTTGGATACGCAGTATTTT. The genes are TRBV19 and TRBJ2-3; TRBD2 aligns across 7 bases. The CDR3 has 14 amino acids. The germline V gene encodes CDR1 LNHDA and CDR2 SQIVND (reference sequence). J lost 6 bases, V lost 4 bases, and 7 bases had no gene match. The full variable domain, rest sourced from reference TRBV19 and TRBJ2-3, is DGGITQSPKYLFRKEGQNVTLSCEQNLNHDAMYWYRQDPGQGLRLIYYSQIVNDFQKGDIAEGYSVSREKKESFPLTVTSAQKNPTAFYLCASSRSSGLDTQYFGPGTRLTVL.

CDR3 sequence: CASSLPRVKLSYNEQFF. CDR3 sequence (DNA): TGTGCCAGCAGCTTACCCAGGGTAAAACTTTCCTACAATGAGCAGTTCTTC. This sequence joins TRBV7-9 and TRBJ2-1, with D possibly TRBD1 on 5 matching bases. Trimming removed 2 bases from V and 1 base from J, with 15 bases in between. Germline V gene sequence: CDR1 SEHNR, CDR2 FQNEAQ (reference sequence). The CDR3 covers 17 residues.

The chain combines TRBV28 with TRBJ1-5, with unresolved D. Trimming took 5 bases from V and 6 from J, leaving 8 bases between them. CDR1 is MDHEN and CDR2 is SYDVKM in the germline V gene. This CDR3 contains 12 residues. CDR3 coding DNA: TGTGCCAGCAGTCCACTGGCTCAGCCCCAGCATTTT. This sequence encodes CASSPLAQPQHF.

This clonotype has only a few counts. This chain links TRBV5-1 with TRBJ2-2; 8 bases are a match to TRBD1. Trimming took 7 bases from V and 6 from J; bases not matched to a gene: 8. This CDR3 region has 14 residues. Per the germline V gene, CDR1 is SGHRS and CDR2 is YFSETQ. As DNA, the CDR3 is TGCGCCAGCTTCACGGACAGGGTATCCGGGGAGCTGTTTTTT. The encoded protein is CASFTDRVSGELFF.